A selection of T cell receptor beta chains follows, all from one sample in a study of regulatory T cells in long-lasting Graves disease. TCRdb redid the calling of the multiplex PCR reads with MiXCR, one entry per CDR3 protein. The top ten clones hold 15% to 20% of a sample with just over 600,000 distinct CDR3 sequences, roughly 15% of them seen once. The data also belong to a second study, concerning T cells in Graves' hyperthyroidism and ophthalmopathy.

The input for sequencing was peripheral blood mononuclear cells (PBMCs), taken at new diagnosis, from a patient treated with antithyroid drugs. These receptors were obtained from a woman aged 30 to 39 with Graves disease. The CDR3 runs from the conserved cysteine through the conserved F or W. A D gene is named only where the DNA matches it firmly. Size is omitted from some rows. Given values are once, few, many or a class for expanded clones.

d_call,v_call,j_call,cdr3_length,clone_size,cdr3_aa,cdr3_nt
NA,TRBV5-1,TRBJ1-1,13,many,CASSAELNTEAFF,TGCGCCAGCAGCGCCGAACTGAACACTGAAGCTTTCTTT
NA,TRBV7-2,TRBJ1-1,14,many,CASSARQSYTEAFF,TGTGCCAGCAGCGCCAGACAGAGTTACACTGAAGCTTTCTTT
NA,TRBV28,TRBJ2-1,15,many,CASSSAGPIGGEQFF,TGTGCCAGCAGTTCAGCGGGTCCAATTGGGGGTGAGCAGTTCTTC
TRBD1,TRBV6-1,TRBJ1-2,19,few,CASSESRDSIFLVDYGYTF,TGTGCCAGCAGTGAAAGTCGGGACAGCATATTTCTTGTGGACTATGGCTACACCTTC
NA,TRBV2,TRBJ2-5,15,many,CASRAMGLPQETQYF,TGTGCCAGCAGAGCGATGGGACTTCCCCAAGAGACCCAGTACTTC
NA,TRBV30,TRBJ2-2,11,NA,CAWDEVGELFF,TGTGCCTGGGACGAGGTCGGGGAGCTGTTTTTT
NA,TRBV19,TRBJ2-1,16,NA,CASSIAKSGSYNEQFF,TGTGCCAGTAGTATAGCGAAGAGCGGCTCCTACAATGAGCAGTTCTTC
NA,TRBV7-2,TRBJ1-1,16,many,CASSLTKGGLGTEAFF,TGTGCCAGCAGCTTAACTAAGGGAGGGCTCGGCACTGAAGCTTTCTTT
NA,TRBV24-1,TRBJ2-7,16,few,CATSDPSLDGTGEQYF,TGTGCCACCAGTGATCCTTCTTTGGACGGTACGGGTGAGCAGTACTTC
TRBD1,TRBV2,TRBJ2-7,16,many,CASSALQGVWTREQYF,TGTGCCAGCAGCGCCCTGCAGGGGGTGTGGACGAGGGAGCAGTACTTC
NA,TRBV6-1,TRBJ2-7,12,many,CASREDRYEQYF,TGTGCCAGCAGGGAGGACCGGTACGAGCAGTACTTC
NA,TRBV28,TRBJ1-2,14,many,CASSLEGQSYGYTF,TGTGCCAGCAGTTTAGAGGGTCAAAGCTATGGCTACACCTTC
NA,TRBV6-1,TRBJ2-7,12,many,CASTRRQNEQYF,TGTGCCAGCACCAGGAGGCAGAACGAGCAGTACTTC
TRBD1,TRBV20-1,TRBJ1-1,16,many,CSASAGTGGFNTEAFF,TGCAGTGCGAGCGCCGGGACAGGGGGTTTTAACACTGAAGCTTTCTTT
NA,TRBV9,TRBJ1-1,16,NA,CASSVATEAWNTEAFF,TGTGCCAGCAGCGTAGCGACAGAAGCCTGGAACACTGAAGCTTTCTTT
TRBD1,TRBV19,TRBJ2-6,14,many,CASVHRGGANVLTF,TGTGCCAGTGTCCACAGGGGTGGGGCCAACGTCCTGACTTTC